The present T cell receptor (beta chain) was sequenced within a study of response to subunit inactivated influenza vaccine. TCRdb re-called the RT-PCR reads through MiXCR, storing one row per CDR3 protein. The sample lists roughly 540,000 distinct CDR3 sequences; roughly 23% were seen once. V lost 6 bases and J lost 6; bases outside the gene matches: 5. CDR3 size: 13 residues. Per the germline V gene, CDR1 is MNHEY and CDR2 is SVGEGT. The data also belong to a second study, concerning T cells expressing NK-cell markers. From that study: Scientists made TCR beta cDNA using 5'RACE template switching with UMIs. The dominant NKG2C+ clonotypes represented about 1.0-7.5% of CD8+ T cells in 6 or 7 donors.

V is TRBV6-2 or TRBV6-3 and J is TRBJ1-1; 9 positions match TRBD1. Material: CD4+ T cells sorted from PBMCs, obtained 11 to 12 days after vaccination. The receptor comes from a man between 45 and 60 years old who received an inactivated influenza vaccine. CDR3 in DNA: TGTGCCAGCAGAGCGACAGGGGGTGCTGAAGCTTTCTTT. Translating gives CASRATGGAEAFF.